A selection of T cell receptor beta chains follows, all from one sample in a study of CD8+ T cells in alopecia areata. Data came from immunoSEQ multiplex PCR; TCRdb stores just in-frame clones and leaves some out. The data contain a few hundred thousand clones, 35% to 40% of them singletons. Sequenced here: CD4+ T cells sorted from blood, sampled at roughly week 30, from a patient treated with tofacitinib. All receptors derive from a human donor with alopecia areata. The CDR3 runs from the conserved cysteine through the conserved F or W. The size field is filled for only some rows; it gives once, few, many or a size class.

TRBV7-9	few	CASSREGEQYF
TRBV4-1	.	CASSQRGTAYEQYF
TRBV6-5	.	CASNGQGETQYF
TRBV4-1	.	CASRKLGVPNEKLFF
TRBV14	.	CASSHHLSGRITNEQFF
TRBV6-6	.	CASSPGPLAGNEQFF
TRBV5-1	once	CASSPGTSGSEQYF
TRBV5-1	.	CASSLGQGPDTQYF
TRBV19	.	CASSISGVRTEAFF
TRBV29-1	.	CSVSVRGTDTQYF
TRBV7-8	few	CASSLGVSGPSSYNEQFF
TRBV19	few	CASRTGWYNEQFF
TRBV30	few	CAWSAPRRLAFF
TRBV5-6	.	CASSRRDRAYEQYF
TRBV14	few	CASSLPGQTNYGYTF
TRBV7-2	few	CASSPASSNQPQHF
TRBV6-6	.	CASSNLPGGTDTQYF